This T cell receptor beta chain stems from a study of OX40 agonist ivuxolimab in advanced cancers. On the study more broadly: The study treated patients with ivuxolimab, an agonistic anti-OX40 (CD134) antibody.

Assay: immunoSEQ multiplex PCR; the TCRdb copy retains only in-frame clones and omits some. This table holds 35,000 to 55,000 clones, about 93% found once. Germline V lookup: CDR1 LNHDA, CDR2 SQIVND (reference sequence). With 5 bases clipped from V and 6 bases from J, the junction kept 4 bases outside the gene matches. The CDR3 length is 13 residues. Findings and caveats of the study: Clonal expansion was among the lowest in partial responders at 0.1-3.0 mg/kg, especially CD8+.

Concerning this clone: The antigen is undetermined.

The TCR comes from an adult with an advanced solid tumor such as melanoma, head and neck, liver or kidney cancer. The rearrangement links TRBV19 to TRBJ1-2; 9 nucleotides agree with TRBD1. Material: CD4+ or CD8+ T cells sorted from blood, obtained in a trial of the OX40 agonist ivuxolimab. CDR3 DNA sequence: TGTGCCAGTAGTTCTACAGGGGGCGATGGCTACACCTTC. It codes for CASSSTGGDGYTF.